This T cell receptor beta chain was sequenced in a study of T cell responses to AZD1222 COVID-19 vaccine. This clone has a handful of counts. Trimming pared 4 bases from V and 4 bases from J, leaving 15 bases between. The germline gives CDR1 SGHNT, CDR2 YYREEE (reference sequence). The CDR3 spans 14 residues. Here immunoSEQ multiplex PCR was the method, and the copy in TCRdb shows in-frame clones only, minus some. The sample has some 130,000 clones; approximately 90% are singletons. Sample: peripheral blood, taken on day 0 of AZD1222 vaccination. This sequence was found in an adult in good health. V is TRBV5-4 and J is TRBJ2-7; perhaps TRBD2 as D (6 bases). CDR3 DNA: TGTGCCAGCAGCCACGGGACTGATGGGTACGAGCAGTACTTC. It translates to CASSHGTDGYEQYF.